These T cell receptor beta chains were read from a single sample in a study of blood T cell repertoires in COVID-19. Assay used: immunoSEQ multiplex PCR; TCRdb lists only in-frame clones, some missing. In the table there are about 240,000 clones, roughly nine tenths of which are singletons. Material: peripheral blood. The receptors were gathered from a man in his fifties or sixties who had recovered from COVID-19. The conserved cysteine and the conserved F or W are not part of the CDR3 here. The order of the fields is CDR3 length, J gene, V gene, CDR3 protein.

>13|TRBJ2-1|TRBV9
ASSVGQGSYNEQF
>15|TRBJ2-2|TRBV29-1
SVEDPQTSLNTGELF
>11|TRBJ2-5|TRBV18
ASSSDREETQY
>12|TRBJ1-2|TRBV5-1
ASSLDGASYGYT
>13|TRBJ2-2|TRBV6-4
ASSDRGMGTGELF
>11|TRBJ1-2|TRBV6-5
ASSLGLLNGYT
>13|TRBJ1-6|TRBV9
ASSALSGVNSPLH
>15|TRBJ2-2|TRBV7-2
ASSFSRDRGNTGELF
>14|TRBJ1-5|TRBV27
ASSRWAGRDEEPQH
>13|TRBJ2-7|TRBV6-5
ASSRRGQISYEQY
>12|TRBJ2-3|TRBV5-1
ASSLSYRADTQY
>13|TRBJ2-5|TRBV5-4
ASSTTTSGGETQY
>13|TRBJ1-1|TRBV19
ASSDRQGGNTEAF
>10|TRBJ2-3|TRBV6-4
ASSARTGRQY
>12|TRBJ1-1|TRBV6-1
ASSEPNLNTEAF
>14|TRBJ2-1|TRBV11-3
ASSTRLAGGINEQF